The 8 T cell receptor beta chains presented below share a single source sample, sequenced in a study of cytomegalovirus exposure and HLA in healthy donors. The PCR used 60 Vbeta and 13 Jbeta primers. Repertoires were generated with immunoSEQ multiplex PCR, while TCRdb's copy carries only in-frame clones and drops some. The table has over 200,000 clones, roughly 80% seen once. The specimen was PBMCs. Every receptor here comes from a male donor in good health and CMV-seronegative.

On this clone: A read error may produce the germline difference seen at one junction end. The chain uses TRBV7-9 and TRBJ1-1; D is uncertain. CDR1 is SEHNR and CDR2 is FQNEAQ in the germline V gene (reference sequence). This CDR3 is built from 11 residues. CDR3 coding DNA: TGTTCCAGCAGCCCAGACTCTGAAGCTTTCTTT. Residues: CSSSPDSEAFF.

This clone showed up just a few times. This sample also contains other DNA sequences that code for the same CDR3. The gene calls are TRBV5-1 and TRBJ2-7; D uncertain. Trimming cost V 0 bases and J 2 bases, with 6 bases left between them. CDR1 and CDR2 (germline): SGHRS, YFSETQ. The CDR3 contains 13 residues. This chain's CDR3 is CASSLARTYEQYF. DNA of the CDR3: TGCGCCAGCAGCTTGGCCAGGACCTACGAGCAGTACTTC.

This sequence joins TRBV7-6 and TRBJ2-7; 7 bases align to TRBD1. V shed 10 bases, J shed 2 bases, and the junction held 14 bases outside the gene matches. The length of the CDR3 is 15 residues. Germline-derived CDR1 and CDR2 are SGHVS and FNYEAQ. CDR3 DNA: TGTGCCACCCCAAACAGGGGCAACACCGCCTACGAGCAGTACTTC. Translation: CATPNRGNTAYEQYF.

J is TRBJ1-3 and V is TRBV21-1. TRBV21-1 is annotated as a pseudogene. The CDR3 has 14 residues. This CDR3 is CASSRSPREDTIYF. The DNA of the CDR3 is TGTGCCAGCAGCCGATCCCCCAGGGAGGACACCATATATTTT.

This sequence joins TRBV2 and TRBJ1-2; D might be TRBD1 (5 bases). The CDR3 has 15 residues. V was shortened by 7 bases and J by 0 bases, with 15 bases between the two germline ends. CDR1 and CDR2 from the germline V gene are SNHLY and FYNNEI. This CDR3 reads CASKQDSLPNYGYTF. The CDR3 bases are TGTGCCAGCAAACAAGACAGCCTTCCTAACTATGGCTACACCTTC.

The chain uses TRBV5-1 and TRBJ2-1; possibly TRBD2 for D (6 bases). This CDR3 spans 14 amino acids. V lost 5 bases, J lost 1 base, and 10 bases lay in between. The germline CDR1 and CDR2 sequences are SGHRS and YFSETQ. CDR3 region: CASRGRYSYNEQFF. CDR3 DNA: TGCGCCAGCAGGGGGAGGTATTCCTACAATGAGCAGTTCTTC.

The chain employs TRBV6-6 and TRBJ1-1; 10 bases agree with TRBD1. The germline V gene has CDR1 MNHNY and CDR2 SVGAGI (reference sequence). The CDR3 sequence is 16 residues long. The V and J ends lost 5 bases and 4 bases, in that order; junction bases with no gene match: 10. The CDR3 region has the DNA TGTGCCAGCAGTCCCCGGGACAGGGGATGGGGCACTGAAGCTTTCTTT. Protein product: CASSPRDRGWGTEAFF.

This chain joins TRBV5-1 and TRBJ1-4; D is unresolved. This CDR3 spans 15 amino acids. Trimming removed 4 bases from V and 4 bases from J, with 14 bases in between. Germline values: CDR1 SGHRS, CDR2 YFSETQ. The CDR3 sequence is CASSQKEGFNEKLFF. The CDR3 DNA reads as TGCGCCAGCAGCCAAAAGGAGGGTTTTAATGAAAAACTGTTTTTT.